This T cell receptor (beta chain) was documented in a study of control samples from healthy donors and cancer patients. Measured with immunoSEQ multiplex PCR; TCRdb has only the in-frame clones, and not every one. The sample has fewer than 120,000 clones; around 89% are singletons. CDR3 length: 14 amino acids. CDR1 KGHSH and CDR2 LQKENI come from the germline V gene. V gave up 3 bases and J gave up 7 bases; unmatched junction bases: 4. Sequences were obtained from PBMCs. The chain couples TRBV18 to TRBJ1-4, with TRBD1 matching over 8 bases. The TCR was taken from a woman in her sixties with lung cancer. The CDR3 sequence is CASSPDRVAEKLFF. For the CDR3, the DNA is TGTGCCAGCTCACCGGACAGGGTGGCTGAAAAACTGTTTTTT.